Listed here is a single T cell receptor (beta chain). Its antigen is unidentified. V was pared by 0 bases and J by 0 bases, with 9 bases between. Per germline, CDR1 SGHRS and CDR2 YFSETQ. CDR3 length equals 15 residues. Sequencing used immunoSEQ multiplex PCR; TCRdb keeps in-frame clones, though not all of them. The data hold about 150,000 clones, with approximately 91% observed a single time. The source of the sample is a study of T cell responses to AZD1222 COVID-19 vaccine. Points from the study as a whole: Donors, mostly white British, included more females; clonal diversity was possibly underestimated. The CD4 TCRs associated with vaccination extended across spike and predominated at 160-218 and 743-854.

The source is an adult who received the AZD1222 COVID-19 vaccine. The chain carries TRBV5-1 and TRBJ1-1, with no clear D. The sequenced sample was peripheral blood, obtained 28 days after the second AZD1222 dose. The CDR3 nucleotides are TGCGCCAGCAGCTTGGAGCTCGCAATGAACACTGAAGCTTTCTTT. Encoded protein: CASSLELAMNTEAFF.